This TCR beta chain stems from a study of blood T cell repertoires in COVID-19. Study summary: Acute and convalescent COVID-19 specimens originated in the United States, Italy and Spain. Sample material is recorded as cDNA or gDNA derived from T cells, B-cell-depleted T cells, or PBMCs.

Authors' data handling: Researchers report that nucleated cell counts were estimated from reference gene primer amplification. Sequenced by immunoSEQ multiplex PCR; TCRdb stores in-frame clones only, minus some. V, J and clone size reflect that table, while D and trimming were determined from the DNA. The sample holds more than 250,000 clones; nearly 90% are singletons and the top ten take 0.7%. Sequenced input: peripheral blood. The clonotype originates from a human donor in a cohort sampled during active COVID-19.

This chain's CDR3 is CASSPVGQGGVQFF. The CDR3 region has the DNA TGTGCCAGCAGCCCTGTGGGCCAGGGGGGTGTGCAGTTCTTC. The chain employs TRBV27 and TRBJ2-1; D is perhaps TRBD1 (7 bases). Deletions cut 6 bases from V and 12 bases from J, with 21 bases between. This CDR3 spans 14 amino acids. Germline values: CDR1 MNHEY, CDR2 SMNVEV (reference sequence).